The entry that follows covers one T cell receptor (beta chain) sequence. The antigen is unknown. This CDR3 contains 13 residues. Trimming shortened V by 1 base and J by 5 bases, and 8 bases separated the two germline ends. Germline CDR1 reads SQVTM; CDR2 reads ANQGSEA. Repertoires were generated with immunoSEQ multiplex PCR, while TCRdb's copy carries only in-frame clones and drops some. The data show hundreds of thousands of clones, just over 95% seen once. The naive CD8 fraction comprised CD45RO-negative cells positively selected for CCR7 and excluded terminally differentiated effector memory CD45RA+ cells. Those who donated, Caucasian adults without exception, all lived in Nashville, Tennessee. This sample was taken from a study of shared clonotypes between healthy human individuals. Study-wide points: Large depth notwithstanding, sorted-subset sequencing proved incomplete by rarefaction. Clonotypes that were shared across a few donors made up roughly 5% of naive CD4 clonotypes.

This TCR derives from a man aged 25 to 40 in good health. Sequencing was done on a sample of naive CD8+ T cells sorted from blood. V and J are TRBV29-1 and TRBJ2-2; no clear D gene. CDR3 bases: TGCAGCGTTGAAGTAGACGATACCGGGGAGCTGTTTTTT. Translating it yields CSVEVDDTGELFF.